This is a list of T cell receptor beta chains from one sample in a study of regulatory T cells in long-lasting Graves disease. TCRdb independently ran MiXCR on the multiplex PCR reads; one entry per CDR3 protein. The sample consists of under 500,000 distinct CDR3 sequences, around 21% of them appearing once. The specimen comprised peripheral blood mononuclear cells (PBMCs), sampled when the disease was refractory, from a patient treated with antithyroid drugs. These receptors were collected from a female donor with Graves disease. CDR3s include the opening cysteine and the closing phenylalanine or tryptophan. D genes are given only for firm matches. Size tells how often a clone was seen (once, few, many) or the class of an expanded clone, and some rows leave it out.

j_gene: TRBJ2-5
v_gene: TRBV12-3/TRBV12-4
d_gene: -
abundance: -
CDR3aa: CASSPHVFETQYF
CDR3nt: TGTGCCAGCAGTCCCCATGTTTTTGAGACCCAGTACTTC

j_gene: TRBJ2-5
v_gene: TRBV13
d_gene: TRBD1
abundance: few
CDR3aa: CASRQGATETQYF
CDR3nt: TGTGCCAGCAGACAGGGGGCGACGGAGACCCAGTACTTC

j_gene: TRBJ1-5
v_gene: TRBV5-6
d_gene: -
abundance: -
CDR3aa: CASSFADGGINQPQHF
CDR3nt: TGTGCCAGCAGCTTCGCTGACGGCGGAATTAATCAGCCCCAGCATTTT

j_gene: TRBJ2-2
v_gene: TRBV12-3/TRBV12-4
d_gene: TRBD2
abundance: -
CDR3aa: CASSFAGEGELFF
CDR3nt: TGTGCCAGCAGCTTTGCGGGGGAAGGGGAGCTGTTTTTT

j_gene: TRBJ2-5
v_gene: TRBV20-1
d_gene: TRBD1
abundance: many
CDR3aa: CSARVGTGGAETQYF
CDR3nt: TGCAGTGCTAGAGTAGGGACAGGGGGCGCGGAGACCCAGTACTTC

j_gene: TRBJ2-5
v_gene: TRBV7-2
d_gene: TRBD2
abundance: many
CDR3aa: CASRASGRADETQYF
CDR3nt: TGTGCCAGCAGGGCCAGCGGGAGAGCGGATGAGACCCAGTACTTC

j_gene: TRBJ1-1
v_gene: TRBV7-2
d_gene: -
abundance: many
CDR3aa: CASTWSGRGATEAFF
CDR3nt: TGTGCCAGCACTTGGTCCGGAAGGGGCGCGACTGAAGCTTTCTTT

j_gene: TRBJ2-1
v_gene: TRBV5-1
d_gene: TRBD1
abundance: many
CDR3aa: CASSLSFRDRGVNEQFF
CDR3nt: TGCGCCAGCAGCTTGTCCTTCCGGGACAGGGGAGTCAATGAGCAGTTCTTC

j_gene: TRBJ1-1
v_gene: TRBV10-3
d_gene: TRBD1
abundance: -
CDR3aa: CAIRSATGDTEAFF
CDR3nt: TGTGCCATCAGATCCGCCACAGGGGACACTGAAGCTTTCTTT

j_gene: TRBJ2-7
v_gene: TRBV6-5
d_gene: TRBD1
abundance: many
CDR3aa: CASRTGTGHYEQYF
CDR3nt: TGTGCCAGCCGTACCGGGACAGGGCACTACGAGCAGTACTTC

j_gene: TRBJ2-7
v_gene: TRBV11-2
d_gene: TRBD1
abundance: few
CDR3aa: CASSLVAGTGGLYEQYF
CDR3nt: TGTGCCAGCAGCTTAGTTGCCGGGACAGGGGGCTTATACGAGCAGTACTTC

j_gene: TRBJ2-1
v_gene: TRBV29-1
d_gene: -
abundance: -
CDR3aa: CSVGYGSPGNEQFF
CDR3nt: TGCAGCGTTGGATACGGGAGCCCCGGGAATGAGCAGTTCTTC

j_gene: TRBJ2-7
v_gene: TRBV6-1
d_gene: -
abundance: few
CDR3aa: CATGGRTHSSYEQYF
CDR3nt: TGTGCCACCGGTGGACGGACTCACAGCTCCTACGAGCAGTACTTC

j_gene: TRBJ2-5
v_gene: TRBV13
d_gene: -
abundance: few
CDR3aa: CASSLDNTQYF
CDR3nt: TGTGCCAGCAGCTTAGATAATACCCAGTACTTC

j_gene: TRBJ1-4
v_gene: TRBV18
d_gene: -
abundance: many
CDR3aa: CASSTLIGRYEKLFF
CDR3nt: TGTGCCAGCTCAACCCTGATAGGTCGTTATGAAAAACTGTTTTTT

j_gene: TRBJ2-1
v_gene: TRBV27
d_gene: -
abundance: few
CDR3aa: CASSLGGGSHNEQFF
CDR3nt: TGTGCCAGCAGTTTAGGAGGGGGGAGTCACAATGAGCAGTTCTTC

j_gene: TRBJ1-1
v_gene: TRBV7-2
d_gene: TRBD1
abundance: many
CDR3aa: CASSTSGQQNTEAFF
CDR3nt: TGTGCCAGCAGCACTTCGGGACAGCAGAACACTGAAGCTTTCTTT

j_gene: TRBJ1-1
v_gene: TRBV7-8
d_gene: TRBD1
abundance: many
CDR3aa: CASRNRGGTEAFF
CDR3nt: TGTGCCAGCAGAAACAGGGGAGGCACTGAAGCTTTCTTT